This T cell receptor beta chain was profiled in a study of blood T cell repertoires in COVID-19. Sequenced by immunoSEQ multiplex PCR; TCRdb stores in-frame clones only, minus some. The profile shows 150,000 or so clones, roughly four fifths of them singletons. The V end was cut by 5 bases, the J end by 0 bases, with 14 bases between. From germline, CDR1 is KGHSH and CDR2 LQKENI. The CDR3 is 15 residues long. This clone appeared once. This chain connects TRBV18 to TRBJ2-7; weak D call: TRBD2 (6 bases). The sequence derives from a man between 60 and 70 years old with active or convalescent COVID-19. Sequencing input: peripheral blood. The CDR3 nucleotides are TGTGCCAGCTCAGCGGGGTTCTCTAACTCCTACGAGCAGTACTTC. Protein sequence: CASSAGFSNSYEQYF.